The 4 T cell receptor beta chains below all came from one sample that was sequenced in a study of shared clonotypes between healthy human individuals. Profiling relied on immunoSEQ multiplex PCR, and the TCRdb table lists in-frame clones only, not all of them. The table shows fewer than 700,000 clones, with 90% to 95% occurring only once. CD45RO-negative cells were positively selected for CCR7, leaving out terminally differentiated effector memory CD45RA+ cells. The sample consisted of naive CD8+ T cells sorted from blood. All receptors derive from a woman between 25 and 40 years old in good health.

This chain links TRBV10-3 with TRBJ2-1; the match to TRBD2 covers 10 bases. With 7 bases clipped from V and 5 bases from J, the junction kept 8 bases outside the gene matches. The CDR3 extends over 15 amino acids. Germline V lookup: CDR1 ENHRY, CDR2 SYGVKD. The CDR3 DNA reads as TGTGCCATCACCCAAGGACTAGCGGAAAACAATGAGCAGTTCTTC. It codes for CAITQGLAENNEQFF.

V usage is TRBV18 and J usage is TRBJ2-7; 10 bases map to TRBD1. The CDR3 runs 16 residues. Unmatched junction bases numbered 8, after V lost 3 bases and J lost 3 bases. Germline V CDR1 and CDR2: KGHSH, LQKENI. The CDR3 is CASSPGAGTGDYEQYF. In DNA, the CDR3 is TGTGCCAGCTCACCTGGGGCTGGGACAGGGGACTACGAGCAGTACTTC.

The V gene is TRBV4-1, the J gene TRBJ1-4, with 8 bases lining up with TRBD1. Germline loops: CDR1 MGHRA, CDR2 YSYEKL. With 8 bases clipped from V and 8 bases from J, the junction kept 7 bases outside the gene matches. There are 13 residues in the CDR3. The CDR3 DNA is TGCGCCAGCGCGGACAGGGTCATGGAAAAACTGTTTTTT. This gives the protein CASADRVMEKLFF.

The rearrangement links TRBV18 to TRBJ1-5; D is ambiguous. This CDR3 has 16 amino acids. In germline, CDR1 is KGHSH, CDR2 LQKENI. Between the trimmed V and J ends, which lost 0 bases and 2 bases, there was a span of 11 bases. The CDR3 loop is CASSPPLFMGNQPQHF. In nucleotides, the CDR3 is TGTGCCAGCTCACCACCGTTGTTTATGGGCAATCAGCCCCAGCATTTT.